Below are 14 T cell receptor beta chains sequenced from a single sample in a study of T cell responses to AZD1222 COVID-19 vaccine. The repertoire was sequenced with immunoSEQ multiplex PCR; TCRdb's copy has only in-frame clones and lacks some. Of some 120,000 clones listed, more than 65% are singletons. The specimen comprised peripheral blood, sampled on day 0 of AZD1222 vaccination. These TCRs come from an adult in good health.

The V gene is TRBV7-2, the J gene TRBJ1-3; TRBD1 matches at 7 bases. V was clipped by 5 bases and J by 7 bases; unmatched bases: 14. CDR3 length: 16 amino acids. Per germline, CDR1 SGHTA and CDR2 FQGNSA. CDR3 coding DNA: TGTGCCAGCAGCCGCCCTGGGGTAGGGGGCAGGAACACCATATATTTT. Encoded protein: CASSRPGVGGRNTIYF.

This chain joins TRBV10-3 and TRBJ1-1; TRBD1 agrees at 8 bases. The CDR3 runs 13 residues. The J segment lost 6 bases and the V segment lost 7 bases, leaving 7 bases of the junction unmatched. Germline V CDR1 and CDR2: ENHRY, SYGVKD. The CDR3 nucleotides read TGTGCCATCAACGATAGACAGGGGCCTGAAGCTTTCTTT. Its translation is CAINDRQGPEAFF.

CDR3 sequence (DNA): TGTGCCAGCAGCCAAGATCCACAGGGGGCCTCCGGAAACACCATATATTTT. This translates into CASSQDPQGASGNTIYF. The chain combines TRBV4-2 with TRBJ1-3, with 9 bases that match TRBD1. The CDR3 spans 17 residues. Per germline, CDR1 LGHNA and CDR2 YNFKEQ. The ends lost 0 bases at V and 4 bases at J; junction bases unmatched: 7.

The gene calls are TRBV5-1 and TRBJ1-1, with D maybe TRBD1 (6 bases). The CDR3 length is 17 residues. CDR1 is SGHRS and CDR2 is YFSETQ in the germline V gene. Trimming took 1 base from V and 3 from J, leaving 19 bases between them. The CDR3 DNA is TGCGCCAGCAGCTTGTTGGGGGCAGGGGTAAGGGACACTGAAGCTTTCTTT. Its translation: CASSLLGAGVRDTEAFF.

This chain joins TRBV10-3 and TRBJ2-5; the D gene is possibly TRBD2 (6 bases). Germline-derived CDR1 and CDR2 are ENHRY and SYGVKD. The CDR3 is 13 residues long. Trimming shortened V by 8 bases and J by 3 bases, and 13 bases separated the two germline ends. CDR3 residues: CAIQPWGEETQYF. CDR3 bases: TGTGCCATCCAACCTTGGGGGGAAGAGACCCAGTACTTC.

The chain couples TRBV10-3 to TRBJ1-1; 9 bases are a match to TRBD1. Per the germline V gene, CDR1 is ENHRY and CDR2 is SYGVKD. The ends lost 6 bases at V and 5 bases at J; junction bases unmatched: 13. The CDR3 is 16 residues long. The DNA for the CDR3 is TGTGCCATCAGCGTCCCGGGACAGGGATCGGGAACTGAAGCTTTCTTT. Encoded protein: CAISVPGQGSGTEAFF.

V usage is TRBV28 and J usage is TRBJ2-5; tentatively, D is TRBD1 (6 bases). The CDR3 extends over 15 amino acids. V was pared by 5 bases and J by 5 bases, with 18 bases between. Germline CDR1 is MDHEN and CDR2 is SYDVKM. This CDR3 is CASSPWGLPKETQYF. DNA of the CDR3: TGTGCCAGCAGTCCCTGGGGGCTCCCTAAGGAGACCCAGTACTTC.

In the case of this clone: The junction departs from the called germline gene at one end, perhaps through a read error. The chain uses TRBV5-5 and TRBJ2-1; 14 nucleotides agree with TRBD2. Germline V gene sequence: CDR1 SGHKS, CDR2 YYEKEE (reference sequence). The CDR3 totals 14 residues. The CDR3 region is CASSLAGLAGERFF. The CDR3 nucleotides read TGTGCCAGCAGCCTAGCGGGACTAGCGGGGGAGCGGTTCTTC.

The J gene is TRBJ1-2, the V gene TRBV2, with 9 bases identical to TRBD1. The ends lost 5 bases at V and 4 bases at J; junction bases unmatched: 8. Germline CDR1 is SNHLY and CDR2 is FYNNEI. The CDR3 length is 15 residues. The CDR3 is CASSQGQGGSYGYTF. Written as DNA, the CDR3 is TGTGCCAGCAGTCAGGGACAGGGAGGGAGCTATGGCTACACCTTC.

The rearrangement joins TRBV2 to TRBJ1-5; a weak D match, TRBD1 (5 bases). Per the germline V gene, CDR1 is SNHLY and CDR2 is FYNNEI. Between the trimmed V and J ends, which lost 4 bases and 5 bases, there was a span of 15 bases. The CDR3 consists of 15 residues. CDR3 region: CASSAMEGLHQPQHF. CDR3 sequence (DNA): TGTGCCAGCAGTGCTATGGAGGGGCTGCATCAGCCCCAGCATTTT. Full variable domain (remainder filled in from reference TRBV2 and TRBJ1-5): EPEVTQTPSHQVTQMGQEVILRCVPISNHLYFYWYRQILGQKVEFLVSFYNNEISEKSEIFDDQFSVERPDGSNFTLKIRSTKLEDSAMYFCASSAMEGLHQPQHFGDGTRLSIL.

The chain links TRBV2 to TRBJ2-5; maybe TRBD2 (6 bases). This CDR3 is built from 13 residues. V lost 6 bases and J 5 bases, leaving 13 bases between the germline ends. The germline V gene has CDR1 SNHLY and CDR2 FYNNEI. The CDR3 sequence: CASRIPGRETQYF. Here the CDR3 DNA reads TGTGCCAGCAGAATCCCTGGGAGGGAGACCCAGTACTTC. Supplemented by reference TRBV2 and TRBJ2-5, the full variable domain reads EPEVTQTPSHQVTQMGQEVILRCVPISNHLYFYWYRQILGQKVEFLVSFYNNEISEKSEIFDDQFSVERPDGSNFTLKIRSTKLEDSAMYFCASRIPGRETQYFGPGTRLLVL.

This chain connects TRBV19 to TRBJ2-1; the D gene is possibly TRBD2 (6 bases). This CDR3 region has 17 residues. CDR1 LNHDA and CDR2 SQIVND come from the germline V gene (reference sequence). Trimming removed 4 bases at V and 3 bases at J, with 19 bases between. The DNA for the CDR3 is TGTGCCAGTAGTACGACTCCCCGGGACGGGGGCTACAATGAGCAGTTCTTC. It is translated as CASSTTPRDGGYNEQFF. Full variable domain (rest looked up from reference TRBV19 and TRBJ2-1): DGGITQSPKYLFRKEGQNVTLSCEQNLNHDAMYWYRQDPGQGLRLIYYSQIVNDFQKGDIAEGYSVSREKKESFPLTVTSAQKNPTAFYLCASSTTPRDGGYNEQFFGPGTRLTVL.

CDR3 bases: TGTGCCAGCTCACCACCGTTCGGGCGCGACACCATATATTTT. It encodes CASSPPFGRDTIYF. This chain uses TRBV18 with TRBJ1-3; D gene ambiguous. CDR1 and CDR2 (germline): KGHSH, LQKENI. Trimming cost V 0 bases and J 8 bases, with 11 bases left between them. The CDR3 runs 14 residues.

The rearrangement uses TRBV6-6 and TRBJ1-4, with 7 bases matching TRBD1. The CDR3 length is 15 residues. V shed 6 bases, J shed 4 bases, and the junction held 8 bases outside the gene matches. The V gene's germline CDR1 is MNHNY and CDR2 SVGAGI (reference sequence). CDR3: CASSRGGTDNEKLFF. DNA for the CDR3: TGTGCCAGCAGCCGCGGGGGGACAGATAATGAAAAACTGTTTTTT.